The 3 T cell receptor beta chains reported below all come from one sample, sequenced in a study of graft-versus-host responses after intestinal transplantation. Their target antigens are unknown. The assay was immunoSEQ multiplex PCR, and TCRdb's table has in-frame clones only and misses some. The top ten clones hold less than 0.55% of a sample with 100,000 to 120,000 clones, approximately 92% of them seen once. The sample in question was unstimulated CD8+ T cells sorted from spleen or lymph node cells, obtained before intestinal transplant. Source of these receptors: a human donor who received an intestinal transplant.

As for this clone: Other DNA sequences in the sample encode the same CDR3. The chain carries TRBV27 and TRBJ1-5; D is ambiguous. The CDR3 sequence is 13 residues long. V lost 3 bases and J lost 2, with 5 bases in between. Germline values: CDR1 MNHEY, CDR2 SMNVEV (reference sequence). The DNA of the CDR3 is TGTGCCAGCAGTTTTGGGGGCAATCAGCCCCAGCATTTT. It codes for CASSFGGNQPQHF.

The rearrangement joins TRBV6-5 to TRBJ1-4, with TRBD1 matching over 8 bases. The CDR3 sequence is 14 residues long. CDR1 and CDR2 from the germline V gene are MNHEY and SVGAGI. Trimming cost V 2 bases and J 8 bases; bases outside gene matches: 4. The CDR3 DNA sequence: TGTGCCAGCAGTTACGGGACAGGAAGGGAAAAACTGTTTTTT. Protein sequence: CASSYGTGREKLFF.

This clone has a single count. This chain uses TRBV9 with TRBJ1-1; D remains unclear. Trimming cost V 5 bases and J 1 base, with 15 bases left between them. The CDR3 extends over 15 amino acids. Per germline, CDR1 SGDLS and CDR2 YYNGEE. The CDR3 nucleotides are TGTGCCAGCAGTCATCCTAGATCAGGGAACACTGAAGCTTTCTTT. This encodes CASSHPRSGNTEAFF.